The clone carrying this TCR beta chain was seen a single time. What it binds is not known. Primers included in the PCR were 60 Vbeta and 13 Jbeta primers. Repertoires were generated with immunoSEQ multiplex PCR, while TCRdb's copy carries only in-frame clones and drops some. The table has some 180,000 clones, 75% to 80% seen once. The sample is drawn from a study of cytomegalovirus exposure and HLA in healthy donors. About the research overall: Genotyping showed around four fifths of 398 donors falling in the Caucasian-associated ancestry cluster. Findings and limits, study-wide: Later analysis suggested links between common viral pathogens and several top significant clusters. The study designated about 160 TCR beta chains cytomegalovirus-associated.

Per the germline V gene, CDR1 is SGHRS and CDR2 is YFSETQ. V was pared by 4 bases and J by 0 bases, with 10 bases of the junction left unmatched. The CDR3 consists of 16 residues. Sequencing was carried out using PBMCs. V usage is TRBV5-1 and J usage is TRBJ2-7; 7 nucleotides line up with TRBD1. The TCR was taken from a female donor in good health and CMV-seronegative. The CDR3: CASSNRQGPLSYEQYF. The CDR3 coding sequence is TGCGCCAGCAGCAATAGACAGGGCCCCCTCTCCTACGAGCAGTACTTC.